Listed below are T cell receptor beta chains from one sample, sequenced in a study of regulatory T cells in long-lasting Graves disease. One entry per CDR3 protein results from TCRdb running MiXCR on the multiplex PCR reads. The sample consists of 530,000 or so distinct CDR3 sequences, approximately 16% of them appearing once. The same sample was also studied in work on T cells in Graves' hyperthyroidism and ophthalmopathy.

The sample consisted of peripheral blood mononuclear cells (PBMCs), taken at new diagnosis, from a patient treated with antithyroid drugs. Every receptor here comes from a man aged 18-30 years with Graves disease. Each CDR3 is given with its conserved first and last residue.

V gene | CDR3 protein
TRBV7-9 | CASTSLGTGSMEQYF
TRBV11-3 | CASTQRPVPEAFF
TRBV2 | CASSEDGRAFKEQFF
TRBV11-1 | CASSLLRGAGGVDEQFF
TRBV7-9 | CASSLEGGQTTGELFF
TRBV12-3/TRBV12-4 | CASSETDPDTQYF
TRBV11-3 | CASSQDHTGGQPQHF
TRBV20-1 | CSARDGGRASEQFF
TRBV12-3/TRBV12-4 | CASSLKRAGGNEQYF
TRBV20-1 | CSARKDGSSYNSPLHF
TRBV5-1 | CASSLEGNEQYF
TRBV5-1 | CASTGGNNLGLNEQFF
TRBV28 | CASSPPGATNEKLFF
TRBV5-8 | CASSLTGIGYTF
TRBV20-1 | CSARGAGRNTGELFF
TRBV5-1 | CASSLGTGKFQETQYF
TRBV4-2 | CASSQGGRLNTEAFF
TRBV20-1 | CSASGQWPVTDTQYF
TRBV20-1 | CSAMAGFMNTEAFF
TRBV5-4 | CASSQGLDVNTGELFF
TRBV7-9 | CASSPGLAGVHEQYF
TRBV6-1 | CASRGGLAGYYEQYF
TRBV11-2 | CASSPVLRESPYEQYF
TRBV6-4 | CASSLTPGKGETQYF
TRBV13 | CASSSSSGLYTGELFF
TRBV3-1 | CASSPGGGANTEAFF
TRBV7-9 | CASSPRRTGDYEQYF
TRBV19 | CASSRQGGSYNEQFF
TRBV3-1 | CASSPGASGMWDTQYF
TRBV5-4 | CASSLDTGVGGYTF
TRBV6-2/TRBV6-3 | CASTRVGSEQFF
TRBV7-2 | CASSTRTSGTSTDTQYF